The 7 T cell receptor beta chains below come from one sample, sequenced in a study of CD8 T cells in ankylosing spondylitis. TCRdb redid the calling of the 5' RACE reads with MiXCR, one entry per CDR3 protein. The sample has approximately 350,000 distinct CDR3 sequences; approximately 22% are singletons. The sample was blood, either unsorted or a sorted T cell fraction (not recorded which). These receptors came from a male donor with ankylosing spondylitis or in good health (not recorded which).

The rearrangement joins TRBV29-1 to TRBJ2-1, with 8 bases lining up with TRBD1. V dropped 4 bases and J dropped 9; count of bases not matched to a gene: 11. The CDR3 covers 14 residues. Germline CDR1 is SQVTM and CDR2 is ANQGSEA. The CDR3 DNA reads TGCAGCGTTGTTATATGGCAGGGGGCCGGTGAGCAGTTCTTC. Its translation: CSVVIWQGAGEQFF.

This clonotype was picked up a small number of times. The rearrangement links TRBV4-1 to TRBJ1-3; D is possibly TRBD1 (5 bases). The CDR3 covers 17 residues. Trimming cost V 0 bases and J 0 bases, with 12 bases left between them. Germline-derived CDR1 and CDR2 are MGHRA and YSYEKL. The CDR3 loop reads CASSQEGWDLSGNTIYF. CDR3 nucleotide sequence: TGCGCCAGCAGCCAAGAAGGTTGGGACCTCTCTGGAAACACCATATATTTT.

The rearrangement joins TRBV28 to TRBJ2-2; TRBD2 matches at 8 bases. The germline V gene encodes CDR1 MDHEN and CDR2 SYDVKM. The J segment lost 6 bases and the V segment lost 2 bases, leaving 5 bases of the junction unmatched. The length of the CDR3 is 15 residues. The DNA for the CDR3 is TGTGCCAGCAGTTTACCGGGAGGGAGCCCCGGGGAGCTGTTTTTT. This gives the protein CASSLPGGSPGELFF. Based on the CDR3 plus reference TRBV28 and TRBJ2-2, the full variable domain is DVKVTQSSRYLVKRTGEKVFLECVQDMDHENMFWYRQDPGLGLRLIYFSYDVKMKEKGDIPEGYSVSREKKERFSLILESASTNQTSMYLCASSLPGGSPGELFFGEGSRLTVL.

The chain's CDR3 is CASSQDTGGYEQYF. DNA of the CDR3: TGTGCCAGCAGCCAAGATACAGGGGGCTACGAGCAGTACTTC. This rearrangement joins TRBV4-2 to TRBJ2-7, with 8 bases fitting TRBD1. This CDR3 is 14 amino acids long. Germline lookup yields CDR1 LGHNA and CDR2 YNFKEQ. With V trimmed by 0 bases and J by 3 bases, 1 base remained unmatched.

A few counts support this clonotype. V usage is TRBV7-3 and J usage is TRBJ2-1; D not certain. Trimming removed 5 bases at V and 0 bases at J, with 11 bases between. CDR1 SGHTA and CDR2 FQGTGA come from the germline V gene. CDR3 length equals 15 residues. The CDR3, as DNA: TGTGCCAGCAGCGTTTACTTGAGCTCCTACAATGAGCAGTTCTTC. Protein: CASSVYLSSYNEQFF.

The chain has TRBV7-9 and TRBJ2-1, with 7 nucleotides matching TRBD1. The CDR3 loop spans 15 amino acids. The trim removed 6 bases at V and 5 bases at J, leaving 10 bases unmatched. Per germline, CDR1 SEHNR and CDR2 FQNEAQ (reference sequence). The CDR3 region has the DNA TGTGCCAGCAGGGGACCGGGACAGACTAACAATGAGCAGTTCTTC. This codes for CASRGPGQTNNEQFF.

Many counts were recorded for this clonotype. The V call is TRBV15, the J call TRBJ2-2, with unresolved D. This CDR3 comprises 14 residues. V was shortened by 4 bases and J by 5 bases, with 11 bases between the two germline ends. From germline, CDR1 is LNHNV and CDR2 YYDKDF (reference sequence). CDR3 nucleotides: TGTGCCACCAGCACGGGCCAAACGACCGGGGAGCTGTTTTTT. Translating gives CATSTGQTTGELFF.